These 4 T cell receptor beta chains share one sample of origin, sequenced in a study of T-cell reconstitution after alpha-beta-depleted transplantation in children. Unique molecular identifiers were incorporated when the TCRbeta library was constructed. TCRdb analysed the PCR reads with MiXCR anew, one entry per CDR3 protein. The sample consists of about 400,000 distinct CDR3 sequences, around 21% of them appearing once. The sample was PBMCs from the stem cell graft donor, taken from the stem cell graft. These receptors were taken from a human donor who donated a stem cell graft to a child with acute myeloid leukemia.

The chain is built from TRBV15 and TRBJ1-5; 8 bases line up with TRBD1. CDR3 length: 14 residues. V was clipped by 5 bases and J by 7 bases; unmatched bases: 7. Germline V gives CDR1 LNHNV, CDR2 YYDKDF (reference sequence). The CDR3 sequence is CATSVRQGFQPQHF. The CDR3 DNA is TGTGCCACCAGCGTACGACAGGGGTTCCAGCCCCAGCATTTT. Full variable domain (outside the CDR3, taken from reference TRBV15 and TRBJ1-5): DAMVIQNPRYQVTQFGKPVTLSCSQTLNHNVMYWYQQKSSQAPKLLFHYYDKDFNNEADTPDNFQSRRPNTSFCFLDIRSPGLGDTAMYLCATSVRQGFQPQHFGDGTRLSIL.

This chain joins TRBV6-4 and TRBJ2-2, with 10 bases matching TRBD2. Trimming at V came to 6 bases and at J to 3 bases, leaving 4 bases not matched to a gene. Germline V gene data show CDR1 as MRHNA and CDR2 as SNTAGT. The CDR3 length is 15 residues. CDR3 nucleotides: TGTGCCAGCAGCAGACTAGCGGGTTACACCGGGGAGCTGTTTTTT. Translated: CASSRLAGYTGELFF.

The chain combines TRBV27 with TRBJ2-7; maybe TRBD2 (6 bases). Trimming cost V 0 bases and J 5 bases, with 17 bases left between them. This CDR3 has 16 residues. Germline CDR1 is MNHEY and CDR2 is SMNVEV (reference sequence). The CDR3 DNA reads TGTGCCAGCAGTTTATCCCCGGGAGACTTTGTGGACGAGCAGTACTTC. As protein: CASSLSPGDFVDEQYF.

The chain joins TRBV12-3 or TRBV12-4 to TRBJ2-5, with 7 bases that match TRBD2. The V gene end was trimmed by 4 bases and the J gene end by 0 bases; junction bases not matched to a gene: 5. The CDR3 runs to 15 residues. CDR3 region: CASSSELAHQETQYF. Written as DNA, the CDR3 is TGTGCCAGCAGTTCGGAACTAGCGCACCAAGAGACCCAGTACTTC.